These T cell receptor beta chains were read from a single sample in a study of blood T cell repertoires in COVID-19. The assay was immunoSEQ multiplex PCR, and TCRdb's table has in-frame clones only and misses some. The repertoire holds a few hundred thousand clones, with around 80% as singletons. The source material was peripheral blood. These receptor sequences come from a human donor in a cohort sampled during active COVID-19. CDR3s include the opening cysteine and the closing phenylalanine or tryptophan.

CDR3aa,v_gene
CASTQGLETQYF,TRBV28
CASSDAPRTSGRQETQYF,TRBV10-2
CSVAGTASSGANVLTF,TRBV29-1
CATCPGLRNSPLHF,TRBV27
CASSYSGLAGFYEQYF,TRBV7-9
CASTPPGYGYTF,TRBV6-5
CATLRGYNYGYTF,TRBV28
CASSPWTGHTGELFF,TRBV28
CASRLRGSPLHF,TRBV27
CASSVPGSIQYF,TRBV19
CASSRQTGYNEQFF,TRBV7-6
CASSLDPGAGELFF,TRBV7-2
CASSSRQGTWNEQFF,TRBV11-2
CASSPGQFIYSGNTIYF,TRBV3-1/TRBV3-2
CASSHLDSRTDTQYF,TRBV18
CASSLSGGTYEQYF,TRBV19
CASSPIRTSGRGPYNEQFF,TRBV28
CSVPAGQAYNEQFF,TRBV29-1
CASSQRTGPYEQYF,TRBV4-1
CASTAVPYNEQFF,TRBV10-3
CASRNTGNGMDQPQHF,TRBV6-6
CASSKDRASRAFF,TRBV28
CASSPYSGRTDTQYF,TRBV7-2
CASSAGTANEKLFF,TRBV9
CASSSDSGRYNEQFF,TRBV19
CASSRSGNRGGKGYEQYF,TRBV14
CASSLHEGTGNNEQFF,TRBV11-3
CASSNPGQGPMGNQPQHF,TRBV19
CASFPAGSTDTQYF,TRBV12-5
CASSPIGGAEAFF,TRBV16
CAASPGTSGNYEQYF,TRBV15
CATSGGTDTQYF,TRBV24-1
CASSSGQNTGELFF,TRBV7-8
CASNFIHTGELFF,TRBV12-3/TRBV12-4
CSAAFGPGGPVDEQYF,TRBV29-1
CASSYSGTSAYF,TRBV7-2
CASMEEPGVGELFF,TRBV2
CASSLRGTRSTIYF,TRBV5-6
CASSPLDSTDTQYF,TRBV27
CASRTGALNTEAFF,TRBV2
CAISAGTSVRDTQYF,TRBV10-3
CASRDRSYEQYF,TRBV5-1
CASSLSVGLGVETQYF,TRBV27
CASSPFPGRGAFF,TRBV19
CASSGTSGTDTQYF,TRBV5-1
CASSQFIGSTSYNEQFF,TRBV4-1
CASSEGRVYGYTF,TRBV6-1
CAWSEPLPGFTYEQYF,TRBV30
CASSSPGLAYNEQFF,TRBV5-1
CASSLAINQPQHF,TRBV5-5
CASSLGGRETQYF,TRBV5-1
CASSLVLAGLQETQYF,TRBV5-1
CASRPGLGDEQYF,TRBV10-2